This T cell receptor beta chain was identified during a study of blood T cell repertoires in COVID-19. On the study more broadly: PBMCs, B-cell-depleted T cells, or T cells provided the cDNA or gDNA that made up the material.

J gave up 9 bases and V 4 bases, and 9 bases lay outside the gene matches. The CDR3 length is 14 residues. From germline, CDR1 is SGHRS and CDR2 YFSETQ. In the original processing: Counts of nucleated cells, estimated from reference gene primer amplification, were obtained. Sequencing used immunoSEQ multiplex PCR; TCRdb keeps in-frame clones, though not all of them. The DNA gave D and trimming, while V, J and clone size come from that table. The sample holds about 99,000 clones; around 83% are singletons and the top ten take approximately 2%. The rearrangement joins TRBV5-1 to TRBJ2-5, with 10 bases matching TRBD2. The receptor comes from a man between 65 and 85 years old with active or convalescent COVID-19. The sequencing sample was made of peripheral blood. The CDR3 is CASSLTSGAGAQYF. The CDR3 coding sequence is TGCGCCAGCAGCCTAACTAGCGGGGCTGGGGCCCAGTACTTC.